This passage covers 30 T cell receptor beta chains from one sample sequenced in a study. TCRdb processed the RT-PCR reads anew with MiXCR; each CDR3 protein has one entry. The table has about 700,000 distinct CDR3 sequences, 12% to 15% seen once; the top ten hold just over 3.5%. Sequencing was carried out using memory CD4+ T cells from blood. These receptors came from a female donor in good health, serving as a healthy control.

The chain joins TRBV9 to TRBJ2-1; 9 nucleotides agree with TRBD2. The trim removed 0 bases at V and 5 bases at J, leaving 24 bases unmatched. Per germline, CDR1 SGDLS and CDR2 YYNGEE. The CDR3 covers 22 residues. CDR3 DNA sequence: TGTGCCAGCAGCGTAGCTACTTGGGGTGTATGGCGGGAGGGCCTCCGGAACAATGAGCAGTTCTTC. This sequence encodes CASSVATWGVWREGLRNNEQFF.

This clonotype was counted between two and nine times. The chain links TRBV7-9 to TRBJ2-5, with TRBD1 matching 11 bases. CDR1 and CDR2 from the germline V gene are SEHNR and FQNEAQ (reference sequence). The CDR3 has 17 amino acids. The V segment lost 5 bases and the J segment 4 bases; nucleotides outside the gene matches: 12. The CDR3 reads CASSGDPGTGGGETQYF. Written as DNA, the CDR3 is TGTGCCAGCAGCGGTGATCCCGGGACAGGGGGAGGAGAGACCCAGTACTTC.

The chain employs TRBV6-5 and TRBJ1-1; perhaps TRBD1 as D (6 bases). The CDR3 has 15 residues. V lost 0 bases to trimming and J lost 3 bases, with 11 bases between them. Germline CDR1 MNHEY, CDR2 SVGAGI. In DNA, the CDR3 is TGTGCCAGCAGTTACTCACATAGGACAGACACTGAAGCTTTCTTT. This sequence encodes CASSYSHRTDTEAFF.

This clonotype was seen more than once but under ten times. The chain links TRBV9 to TRBJ1-4; D gene ambiguous. Germline V gives CDR1 SGDLS, CDR2 YYNGEE. CDR3 length: 13 residues. Trimming shortened V by 0 bases and J by 7 bases, and 7 bases separated the two germline ends. The CDR3 here is CASSVGLAEKLFF. The CDR3 DNA reads TGTGCCAGCAGCGTAGGACTGGCTGAAAAACTGTTTTTT.

This clonotype was counted a few times. The chain uses TRBV24-1 and TRBJ1-2; TRBD1 matches 7 bases. The CDR3 length is 14 residues. Unmatched junction bases numbered 4, after V lost 6 bases and J lost 1 base. Germline loops: CDR1 KGHDR, CDR2 SFDVKD. The CDR3 loop is CATSRTGDNYGYTF. The CDR3 DNA follows: TGTGCCACCAGTAGGACAGGCGATAACTATGGCTACACCTTC.

This clonotype was seen a few times. This sequence joins TRBV28 and TRBJ2-7; possibly TRBD2 for D (6 bases). The CDR3 has 15 residues. CDR1 and CDR2 (germline): MDHEN, SYDVKM. Trimming left V 3 bases short and J 5 bases short, with 17 bases between. CDR3 protein: CASSFEAPGGNEQYF. The CDR3 bases are TGTGCCAGCAGTTTCGAGGCCCCCGGGGGTAACGAGCAGTACTTC.

This clonotype was counted ten times or more. The chain's CDR3 is CAISEDSPLAKNIQYF. CDR3 coding DNA: TGTGCCATCAGTGAGGACAGTCCTCTAGCCAAAAACATTCAGTACTTC. This chain joins TRBV10-3 and TRBJ2-4; D may be TRBD1 (5 bases). Germline V gene sequence: CDR1 ENHRY, CDR2 SYGVKD. The V gene lost 2 bases and the J gene lost 0 bases, with 11 bases spanning the gap. This CDR3 is 16 amino acids long.

This clonotype was found many times. V usage is TRBV29-1 and J usage is TRBJ2-7; TRBD1 might be the D (5 bases). The CDR3 is 13 residues long. V gave up 7 bases and J gave up 3 bases, with 16 bases separating them. CDR1 is SQVTM and CDR2 is ANQGSEA in the germline V gene. The CDR3 region is CSAKTAALYEQYF. The DNA for the CDR3 is TGCAGCGCGAAGACAGCCGCCCTCTACGAGCAGTACTTC.

This clonotype was counted between two and nine times. The genes are TRBV4-1 and TRBJ2-7; 14 bases are shared with TRBD2. V dropped 4 bases and J dropped 6; count of bases not matched to a gene: 8. The CDR3 loop spans 16 amino acids. Germline CDR1 reads MGHRA; CDR2 reads YSYEKL. Here the CDR3 DNA reads TGCGCCAGCAGCCCAGACAGAGGACTAGCGGGAGGCGAGCAGTACTTC. This gives the protein CASSPDRGLAGGEQYF.

This clonotype was observed a few times. The chain uses TRBV5-1 and TRBJ2-5; D gene uncertain. In germline, CDR1 is SGHRS, CDR2 YFSETQ. With 1 base removed from V and 5 bases from J, the gap between germline ends came to 15 bases. The CDR3 runs 15 residues. The CDR3 loop is CASSLNSAIAETQYF. CDR3 sequence (DNA): TGCGCCAGCAGCTTGAACAGTGCAATTGCGGAGACCCAGTACTTC.

This clonotype was observed a few times. The chain has TRBV7-2 and TRBJ1-2, with 9 nucleotides matching TRBD1. The trim removed 5 bases at V and 7 bases at J, leaving 8 bases unmatched. Germline CDR1 is SGHTA and CDR2 is FQGNSA. This CDR3 region has 14 residues. CDR3 protein: CASSADRGRGGYTF. The CDR3 DNA reads as TGTGCCAGCAGCGCCGACAGGGGGAGGGGTGGCTACACCTTC.

This clonotype was observed a handful of times. The gene calls are TRBV7-9 and TRBJ1-2; D unresolved. Looked up from germline, CDR1 is SEHNR and CDR2 is FQNEAQ (reference sequence). Trimming left V 5 bases short and J 6 bases short, with 10 bases between. The CDR3 length is 12 residues. The CDR3 bases are TGTGCCAGCAGCCCCCAGGACGATGGCTACACCTTC. As protein: CASSPQDDGYTF.

At least ten counts were recorded for this clonotype. The chain carries TRBV6-2 or TRBV6-3 and TRBJ2-4; D unclear. The CDR3 has 13 amino acids. The germline CDR1 and CDR2 sequences are MNHEY and SVGEGT. Trimming removed 2 bases from V and 10 bases from J, with 12 bases in between. The CDR3 loop reads CASSYPTLGIQYF. CDR3 DNA: TGTGCCAGCAGTTACCCGACCCTGGGAATTCAGTACTTC.

This clonotype occurred many times. The chain carries TRBV29-1 and TRBJ2-3; 10 nucleotides match TRBD2. J lost 4 bases, V lost 4 bases, and 5 bases had no gene match. CDR3 size: 14 residues. Germline lookup yields CDR1 SQVTM and CDR2 ANQGSEA. The CDR3 DNA sequence: TGCAGCGTTGTTAGCGGGGGGACTGCAGATACGCAGTATTTT. Translating it yields CSVVSGGTADTQYF.

Ten or more counts support this clonotype. V is TRBV29-1 and J is TRBJ2-7, with a weak D call TRBD1 (6 bases). CDR3 length equals 13 residues. Trimming took 7 bases from V and 1 from J, leaving 14 bases between them. The germline V gene has CDR1 SQVTM and CDR2 ANQGSEA. In DNA form, the CDR3 reads TGCAGCGCCGACCTACAGGGTTCCTACGAGCAGTACTTC. This encodes CSADLQGSYEQYF.

In regard to this clonotype: Relative to the germline gene, one junction end is altered; a read error may explain this. This chain joins TRBV28 and TRBJ2-7; no clear D. This CDR3 is built from 11 residues. Germline lookup yields CDR1 MDHEN and CDR2 SYDVKM. Written as DNA, the CDR3 is TGTGCCAGCAGTCAAACGACAATAACAGACTTC. This encodes CASSQTTITDF.

The genes are TRBV7-2 and TRBJ1-1; 7 nucleotides agree with TRBD1. The CDR3 has 14 amino acids. V lost 4 bases to trimming and J lost 1 base; unmatched junction nucleotides: 3. Germline V lookup: CDR1 SGHTA, CDR2 FQGNSA. The CDR3 loop is CASSSDRWNTEAFF. CDR3 bases: TGTGCCAGCAGCTCGGACAGGTGGAACACTGAAGCTTTCTTT.

This clonotype came up many times. The chain is built from TRBV20-1 and TRBJ1-2; 7 nucleotides match TRBD1. Germline CDR1 reads DFQATT; CDR2 reads SNEGSKA (reference sequence). The V and J ends lost 5 bases and 4 bases, in that order; junction bases with no gene match: 7. The CDR3 sequence is 13 residues long. CDR3 residues: CSAVPGTAYGYTF. CDR3 in DNA: TGCAGTGCTGTTCCCGGGACAGCCTATGGCTACACCTTC.

CDR3 loop: CSVEGGDDEQFF. The DNA for the CDR3 is TGCAGCGTTGAAGGGGGAGATGATGAGCAGTTCTTC. The J gene is TRBJ2-1, the V gene TRBV29-1; tentatively, D is TRBD2 (5 bases). This CDR3 spans 12 amino acids. Germline lookup yields CDR1 SQVTM and CDR2 ANQGSEA. V was clipped by 1 base and J by 8 bases, with 9 bases between them.

This clonotype has only a few counts. The gene calls are TRBV3-1 and TRBJ1-6, with D perhaps matching TRBD1 (5 bases). There are 15 residues in the CDR3. V lost 1 base and J 7 bases, leaving 11 bases between the germline ends. From germline, CDR1 is LGHDT and CDR2 YNNKEL (reference sequence). The DNA for the CDR3 is TGTGCCAGCAGCCAAGGGGGCGTGGGGAATTCACCCCTCCACTTT. It encodes CASSQGGVGNSPLHF.

The chain combines TRBV11-3 with TRBJ2-1, with D tentatively TRBD1 (5 bases). This CDR3 has 15 amino acids. V was clipped by 3 bases and J by 4 bases, with 13 bases between them. Germline values: CDR1 SGHNT, CDR2 YENEEA. CDR3 DNA: TGTGCCAGCAGCTTTGGACAAACGAATTACAATGAGCAGTTCTTC. This codes for CASSFGQTNYNEQFF.

This clonotype turned up a few times. CDR3 nucleotide sequence: TGCAGTGCCCCAGCAGTGATGAACACTGAAGCTTTCTTT. Translating it yields CSAPAVMNTEAFF. The V gene is TRBV20-1, the J gene TRBJ1-1; D gene unclear. The CDR3 has 13 residues. Germline V gene sequence: CDR1 DFQATT, CDR2 SNEGSKA (reference sequence). V lost 6 bases to trimming and J lost 0 bases, with 11 bases between them.

The chain recombines TRBV7-2 with TRBJ1-5; a possible D gene is TRBD1 (6 bases). Germline-derived CDR1 and CDR2 are SGHTA and FQGNSA. Trimming left V 5 bases short and J 7 bases short, with 21 bases between. The CDR3 length is 16 residues. CDR3 in DNA: TGTGCCAGCAGCCCGGGGCCGGGGGCGGGAAGACAGCCCCAGCATTTT. Translated: CASSPGPGAGRQPQHF.

In this sample, this clonotype turned up a few times. The gene calls are TRBV20-1 and TRBJ1-4; 9 bases match TRBD1. Looked up from germline, CDR1 is DFQATT and CDR2 is SNEGSKA (reference sequence). The CDR3 extends over 15 amino acids. J was trimmed by 3 bases and V by 6 bases; bases with no gene match: 8. This chain's CDR3 is CSAQGQGGSNEKLFF. The CDR3 nucleotides read TGCAGTGCCCAGGGACAGGGTGGGTCTAATGAAAAACTGTTTTTT.

This clonotype was detected ten times or more. The V gene is TRBV28, the J gene TRBJ1-3; a possible D gene is TRBD1 (6 bases). CDR3 length: 15 residues. Germline V gene lookup returns CDR1 MDHEN and CDR2 SYDVKM. Trimming pared 4 bases from V and 0 bases from J, leaving 10 bases between. CDR3: CASSYDRTSGNTIYF. CDR3 sequence (DNA): TGTGCCAGCAGTTATGACAGGACCTCTGGAAACACCATATATTTT.

The V and J genes are TRBV5-1 and TRBJ2-1; possibly TRBD2 for D (5 bases). The V end lost 0 bases, the J end lost 9 bases, and 13 bases lay between the germline ends. The germline V gene encodes CDR1 SGHRS and CDR2 YFSETQ. The CDR3 consists of 14 residues. The chain's CDR3 is CASSLEEVALEQFF. DNA for the CDR3: TGCGCCAGCAGCTTGGAGGAGGTAGCCCTTGAGCAGTTCTTC.

This clonotype has a count of ten or more. This rearrangement joins TRBV6-5 to TRBJ2-5; 8 nucleotides match TRBD1. The J segment lost 5 bases and the V segment lost 5 bases, leaving 10 bases of the junction unmatched. CDR3 size: 15 residues. The V gene's germline CDR1 is MNHEY and CDR2 SVGAGI. CDR3 DNA sequence: TGTGCCAGCAGTGCTAGGCAGGGGGCGATGGAGACCCAGTACTTC. This gives the protein CASSARQGAMETQYF.

This clonotype was seen only a few times. The V and J genes are TRBV12-3 or TRBV12-4 and TRBJ1-1; possible D gene TRBD1, 6 bases. Trimming removed 5 bases at V and 4 bases at J, with 14 bases between. The CDR3 extends over 14 amino acids. CDR3 DNA sequence: TGTGCCAGCAGTAATAGGGGGGGGGGCACTGAAGCTTTCTTT. Translated: CASSNRGGGTEAFF.

This clonotype has only a few counts. V usage is TRBV5-1 and J usage is TRBJ2-3; D gene ambiguous. This CDR3 region has 16 residues. V was trimmed by 0 bases and J by 0 bases, leaving 11 bases between them. Germline CDR1 is SGHRS and CDR2 is YFSETQ. The CDR3 region has the DNA TGCGCCAGCAGCTTGGAGGTGAGAAGTAGCACAGATACGCAGTATTTT. Protein: CASSLEVRSSTDTQYF. Looking up the rest from reference TRBV5-1 and TRBJ2-3 gives the full variable domain: KAGVTQTPRYLIKTRGQQVTLSCSPISGHRSVSWYQQTPGQGLQFLFEYFSETQRNKGNFPGRFSGRQFSNSRSEMNVSTLELGDSALYLCASSLEVRSSTDTQYFGPGTRLTVL.

The rearrangement links TRBV20-1 to TRBJ2-7; D call uncertain. Deletions cut 0 bases from V and 6 bases from J, with 24 bases between. Germline CDR1 is DFQATT and CDR2 is SNEGSKA (reference sequence). The CDR3 is 17 residues long. For the CDR3, the DNA is TGCAGTGCTAGAGATCTCTCGACCAGGATGAAAAGAGGCGAGCAGTACTTC. Protein: CSARDLSTRMKRGEQYF.